This note documents a single T cell receptor beta chain sequence. The sample carries other DNA sequences with the same CDR3. PCR employed 60 Vbeta and 13 Jbeta primers. Assay used: immunoSEQ multiplex PCR; TCRdb lists only in-frame clones, some missing. The sample holds around 150,000 clones, roughly 72% seen once. This specimen comes from a study of cytomegalovirus exposure and HLA in healthy donors. Turning to the study itself: Among over 350 genotyped donors, 80% to 90% fell in the Caucasian-associated ancestry cluster.

The CDR3 length is 13 residues. V lost 3 bases and J lost 4, with 10 bases in between. CDR1 and CDR2 from the germline V gene are GTSNPN and SVGIG (reference sequence). This sequence joins TRBV30 and TRBJ1-5, with a possible D match to TRBD1 (5 bases). The sequencing sample was made of PBMCs. This clonotype originated in a woman in her thirties or forties in good health and CMV-seronegative. For the CDR3, the DNA is TGTGCCTGGAGAGGACAAATAAATCAGCCCCAGCATTTT. As protein: CAWRGQINQPQHF.